Ten or more counts support the clone carrying this TCR beta chain. Its antigen is undetermined. Time point here: newly diagnosed GD, antithyroid drugs for less than 3 months. PBMC-derived RNA was used for the TCR library. A roughly 8.1-milliliter sample of peripheral blood was drawn into EDTA tubes. After removal of 4 bases from V and 1 base from J, the junction contained 12 bases not matched to a gene. The germline CDR1 and CDR2 sequences are LGHDT and YNNKEL (reference sequence). The CDR3 totals 17 residues. This sample is drawn from a study of regulatory T cells in long-lasting Graves disease. Study-level results: The study found TRBV28, TRBJ1-2 and TRBJ2-5 favored in persistent disease.

In building TCR beta libraries, iRepertoire HTBI primers were used together with Arm-PCR of CDR3 regions. In the authors' workflow: Detected in the samples were approximately 58 TRBV and under 15 TRBJ segments. From the multiplex PCR reads, TCRdb called clonotypes with MiXCR, one entry per CDR3 protein. The V and J calls here are based on TCRdb, not the publication. Of hundreds of thousands of distinct CDR3 sequences listed, around 16% are singletons. Sequencing used peripheral blood mononuclear cells (PBMCs), obtained at new diagnosis, from a patient treated with antithyroid drugs. The chain uses TRBV3-1 and TRBJ1-1; 7 nucleotides align to TRBD1. The clonotype comes from a female donor with Graves disease. As DNA, the CDR3 is TGTGCCAGCAGCCCCAAAAGGGACAGTAGATGGAACACTGAAGCTTTCTTT. This translates into CASSPKRDSRWNTEAFF.